This T cell receptor (beta chain) emerged from a study of T cell responses to AZD1222 COVID-19 vaccine. TCRdb's table, derived via immunoSEQ multiplex PCR, lists solely in-frame clones and lacks some. The sample has about 140,000 clones; about 88% are singletons. Study-level results: White British people made up most donors, females outnumbered males, and clonal diversity was possibly underestimated. Repertoires in all cases were sampled only once the peak T cell response had passed. At study baseline, merely more than 5 AZD1222 recipients were seropositive.

Germline V CDR1 and CDR2: MDHEN, SYDVKM. V lost 3 bases and J lost 2, with 7 bases in between. The CDR3 consists of 13 residues. As regards this clone: Its antigen remains unidentified.

The receptor was derived from an adult who received the AZD1222 COVID-19 vaccine. The rearrangement joins TRBV28 to TRBJ1-2; TRBD1 is a possible D gene (5 bases). The source material was peripheral blood, sampled 28 days after the second AZD1222 dose. CDR3 nucleotide sequence: TGTGCCAGCAGTTTGGGGGTAAACTATGGCTACACCTTC. It yields the protein CASSLGVNYGYTF.